These 9 T cell receptor beta chains originate from one sample sequenced in a study of cytomegalovirus exposure and HLA in healthy donors (TCRdb year 2017). The receptor library was made with the immunoSEQ multiplex PCR assay. The multiplex PCR relied on a mix of 60 forward primers for TCR Vbeta segments and 13 reverse primers for TCR Jbeta segments. Imported from immuneACCESS, the table was reduced by TCRdb to in-frame sequences with V and J called. These copies leave out some clones; in studies compared against another copy, an unresolved V gene accounts for under half, and the cause of the remainder is not known. The sample data list 75,000 to 100,000 clones, and just under 80% of these were observed just once. Together, the top ten hold about 7.3% of the sample. Sequencing was done on a sample of PBMCs. The receptors were sampled from a young man in good health and CMV-seronegative.

The chain is built from TRBV12-5 and TRBJ1-4; 7 bases are a match to TRBD1. This CDR3 is 18 amino acids long. V lost 6 bases, J lost 0 bases, and 13 bases stayed unmatched. Germline V gene lookup returns CDR1 LGHNT and CDR2 FRNRAP. The chain's CDR3 is CASGPGTDVFATNEKLFF. In DNA, the CDR3 is TGTGCTAGTGGACCCGGGACAGATGTCTTTGCAACTAATGAAAAACTGTTTTTT.

This clone was seen a handful of times. This sequence joins TRBV4-2 and TRBJ1-1; a possible D gene is TRBD1 (5 bases). V was trimmed by 0 bases and J by 1 base, leaving 6 bases between them. CDR1 and CDR2 from the germline V gene are LGHNA and YNFKEQ. The CDR3 extends over 14 amino acids. The CDR3, as DNA: TGTGCCAGCAGCCAAGATAGGGGGAACACTGAAGCTTTCTTT. Translation gives CASSQDRGNTEAFF.

The genes are TRBV28 and TRBJ2-7; the D gene is possibly TRBD2 (7 bases). The V and J ends lost 10 bases and 3 bases respectively, with 19 bases between them. The CDR3 totals 14 residues. Germline lookup yields CDR1 MDHEN and CDR2 SYDVKM. The CDR3 loop is CATVSRGLHYEQYF. The CDR3 bases are TGTGCCACCGTTTCGCGGGGGCTACACTACGAGCAGTACTTC. The full variable domain, rest sourced from reference TRBV28 and TRBJ2-7, is DVKVTQSSRYLVKRTGEKVFLECVQDMDHENMFWYRQDPGLGLRLIYFSYDVKMKEKGDIPEGYSVSREKKERFSLILESASTNQTSMYLCATVSRGLHYEQYFGPGTRLTVT.

V and J are TRBV28 and TRBJ2-3; 9 bases are a match to TRBD2. V lost 5 bases and J lost 1; bases outside the gene matches: 4. CDR1 and CDR2 from the germline V gene are MDHEN and SYDVKM. This CDR3 region has 15 residues. The CDR3 loop reads CASSGAGGRTDTQYF. The CDR3 region has the DNA TGTGCCAGCAGTGGGGCGGGGGGGCGCACAGATACGCAGTATTTT.

The chain is built from TRBV16 and TRBJ1-2; a weak D match, TRBD1 (5 bases). V lost 0 bases and J 5 bases, leaving 13 bases between the germline ends. Germline CDR1 KGHSY, CDR2 FQNENV. This CDR3 contains 15 residues. The DNA for the CDR3 is TGTGCCAGCAGCCAATCCGGCAGGGATCCTTATGGCTACACCTTC. This gives the protein CASSQSGRDPYGYTF.

This chain uses TRBV7-2 with TRBJ2-5, with a tentative D call TRBD2 (7 bases). Germline lookup yields CDR1 SGHTA and CDR2 FQGNSA. This CDR3 has 17 amino acids. V was clipped by 0 bases and J by 5 bases, with 19 bases between them. CDR3: CASSLAVGGGAGETQYF. The CDR3 nucleotides read TGTGCCAGCAGCTTAGCGGTTGGAGGGGGGGCCGGGGAGACCCAGTACTTC.

The chain recombines TRBV4-2 with TRBJ2-3; 16 bases match TRBD2. CDR3 length: 20 amino acids. With V trimmed by 0 bases and J by 5 bases, 11 bases remained unmatched. Germline loops: CDR1 LGHNA, CDR2 YNFKEQ. CDR3: CASSQDGPGTSGRDGDTQYF. In nucleotides, the CDR3 is TGTGCCAGCAGCCAAGATGGCCCGGGGACTAGCGGGAGGGACGGAGATACGCAGTATTTT.

Comment on this clone: The same CDR3 also results from other DNA sequences found in this sample. J is TRBJ2-7 and V is TRBV7-2, with 9 bases identical to TRBD1. The CDR3 covers 14 residues. Trimming cost V 5 bases and J 2 bases; bases outside gene matches: 4. In germline, CDR1 is SGHTA, CDR2 FQGNSA. The CDR3 bases are TGTGCCAGCAGCCGTGGACAGGGGACCTACGAGCAGTACTTC. Its protein product is CASSRGQGTYEQYF.

The chain's CDR3 is CASTQTGVGYGYTF. The DNA for the CDR3 is TGTGCCAGCACCCAAACAGGGGTGGGCTATGGCTACACCTTC. The rearrangement links TRBV2 to TRBJ1-2, with 7 bases that match TRBD1. Germline V gene data show CDR1 as SNHLY and CDR2 as FYNNEI. CDR3 length: 14 amino acids. Losses at the gene ends were 7 bases for V and 4 bases for J; bases not matched to a gene: 9.